The next 29 T cell receptor beta chains were all read from a single sample in a study of blood T cell repertoires in COVID-19. The method was immunoSEQ multiplex PCR; TCRdb's version includes in-frame clones alone and lacks a portion of them. Of more than 100,000 clones listed, about 85% are singletons. Material for sequencing was peripheral blood. The origin of the receptors is a man older than 75 with acute or convalescent COVID-19.

The genes are TRBV18 and TRBJ1-3; perhaps TRBD1 as D (6 bases). This CDR3 spans 15 amino acids. V was clipped by 3 bases and J by 2 bases, with 11 bases between them. The germline V gene encodes CDR1 KGHSH and CDR2 LQKENI. The CDR3 coding sequence is TGTGCCAGCTCACCGAATACAGGGCCTGGAAACACCATATATTTT. Translated, it gives CASSPNTGPGNTIYF.

The chain combines TRBV3-1 (or the pseudogene TRBV3-2) with TRBJ2-5; TRBD2 matches 7 bases. This CDR3 is 17 amino acids long. V lost 0 bases and J lost 5; bases outside the gene matches: 12. The germline CDR1 and CDR2 sequences are LGHDT and YNNKEL (reference sequence). Here the CDR3 DNA reads TGTGCCAGCAGCCAAGATCTTCCTGGGGGGGTCCGGGAGACCCAGTACTTC. This codes for CASSQDLPGGVRETQYF.

The chain recombines TRBV12-3 or TRBV12-4 with TRBJ1-1; D may be TRBD1 (6 bases). V lost 3 bases to trimming and J lost 4 bases, with 9 bases between them. The CDR3 covers 13 residues. CDR3 loop: CASSFGGVTEAFF. CDR3 DNA: TGTGCCAGCAGTTTTGGGGGCGTCACTGAAGCTTTCTTT.

The chain is built from TRBV19 and TRBJ2-1; 9 positions agree with TRBD2. The CDR3 has 17 amino acids. V dropped 3 bases and J dropped 4; count of bases not matched to a gene: 10. Germline CDR1 is LNHDA and CDR2 is SQIVND (reference sequence). DNA for the CDR3: TGTGCCAGTAGTATTGGTCTAGCGGGGAATTTTTACAATGAGCAGTTCTTC. Translation gives CASSIGLAGNFYNEQFF.

The V call is TRBV9, the J call TRBJ1-6, with D possibly being TRBD1 (5 bases). CDR1 and CDR2 from the germline V gene are SGDLS and YYNGEE. The CDR3 length is 13 residues. Trimming took off 3 bases at V and 8 bases at J, with 9 bases between the two ends. The CDR3 sequence: CASSAGDYSPLHF. In DNA form, the CDR3 reads TGTGCCAGCAGCGCGGGGGATTATTCACCCCTCCACTTT.

The genes are TRBV28 and TRBJ2-7; 9 bases are shared with TRBD2. Germline-derived CDR1 and CDR2 are MDHEN and SYDVKM. The V segment lost 6 bases and the J segment 2 bases; nucleotides outside the gene matches: 11. The CDR3 is 16 amino acids. The CDR3 DNA follows: TGTGCCAGCAGCGCCCCCCTAGCGGGACCAACCTACGAGCAGTACTTC. This translates into CASSAPLAGPTYEQYF.

The chain has TRBV21-1 and TRBJ2-6; the listed D gene, TRBD2, was not tested against the DNA. TRBV21-1 is assigned pseudogene status. The CDR3 length is 20 residues. The CDR3 DNA reads TGTGCCAGCAGCAACGGAGGTAGACGGGACTGCAGCTCTGGGGCCAACGTCCTGACTTTC. This encodes CASSNGGRRDCSSGANVLTF.

The chain is built from TRBV18 and TRBJ1-1; no clear D gene. The V gene's germline CDR1 is KGHSH and CDR2 LQKENI. The CDR3 loop spans 13 amino acids. V lost 4 bases, J lost 2 bases, and 8 bases lay in between. CDR3 nucleotide sequence: TGTGCCAGCTCACGGGCAGAAAACACTGAAGCTTTCTTT. Its translation is CASSRAENTEAFF.

V usage is TRBV3-1 (or the pseudogene TRBV3-2) and J usage is TRBJ1-1; the match to TRBD1 covers 11 bases. The V gene end was trimmed by 4 bases and the J gene end by 4 bases; junction bases not matched to a gene: 8. The CDR3 covers 16 residues. Germline V lookup: CDR1 LGHDT, CDR2 YNNKEL (reference sequence). CDR3 protein: CASSPVSGTGGTEAFF. The CDR3 nucleotides are TGTGCCAGCAGCCCCGTTTCCGGGACAGGGGGCACTGAAGCTTTCTTT.

The chain has TRBV2 and TRBJ1-1, with D perhaps TRBD1 (5 bases). The germline CDR1 and CDR2 sequences are SNHLY and FYNNEI. The V end lost 6 bases, the J end lost 0 bases, and 14 bases lay between the germline ends. The CDR3 is 15 residues long. CDR3 coding DNA: TGTGCCAGCAGCCGAGAACAGGCCCTGAACACTGAAGCTTTCTTT. As protein: CASSREQALNTEAFF.

The chain is built from TRBV19 and TRBJ2-7; 8 bases are shared with TRBD1. The CDR3 is 13 amino acids. CDR1 is LNHDA, CDR2 SQIVND, per germline (reference sequence). The V gene end was trimmed by 10 bases and the J gene end by 2 bases; junction bases not matched to a gene: 7. Written as DNA, the CDR3 is TGTGCCACCAGGGGGCAGGGTACCTACGAGCAGTACTTC. This gives the protein CATRGQGTYEQYF.

This chain uses TRBV7-3 with TRBJ2-1; D gene uncertain. Germline V lookup: CDR1 SGHTA, CDR2 FQGTGA. The CDR3 totals 15 residues. Trimming removed 1 base at V and 6 bases at J, with 13 bases between. In DNA, the CDR3 is TGTGCCAGCAGCTTAAACGGTCCGTATCCCAATGAGCAGTTCTTC. This codes for CASSLNGPYPNEQFF.

The chain carries TRBV29-1 and TRBJ1-2; no firm D call. The germline V and J ends were trimmed by 4 bases and 7 bases, with 7 bases remaining between them. The CDR3 spans 10 residues. Germline V gene sequence: CDR1 SQVTM, CDR2 ANQGSEA. CDR3 amino acids: CSVGAGGYTF. The CDR3 DNA reads as TGCAGCGTTGGTGCAGGTGGCTACACCTTC.

This chain connects TRBV4-1 to TRBJ2-3; TRBD2 aligns across 10 bases. The ends lost 1 base at V and 7 bases at J; junction bases unmatched: 5. The V gene's germline CDR1 is MGHRA and CDR2 YSYEKL. The CDR3 has 15 amino acids. CDR3 in amino acids: CASSQGLAGAYTQYF. The DNA for the CDR3 is TGCGCCAGCAGCCAAGGGCTAGCGGGGGCCTATACGCAGTATTTT.

Written as DNA, the CDR3 is TGTGCCACCAGTGACCCAACCGGGACAGCTCCTTTGGGCGGCTACACCTTC. Encoded protein: CATSDPTGTAPLGGYTF. The chain links TRBV24-1 to TRBJ1-2; 7 bases align to TRBD1. This CDR3 comprises 17 residues. CDR1 and CDR2 from the germline V gene are KGHDR and SFDVKD. V shed 4 bases, J shed 8 bases, and the junction held 18 bases outside the gene matches.

The rearrangement joins TRBV27 to TRBJ1-2; a weak D match, TRBD1 (5 bases). Germline V lookup: CDR1 MNHEY, CDR2 SMNVEV (reference sequence). The ends were cut back, 6 bases at V and 4 bases at J, with 12 bases in the middle. This CDR3 has 13 residues. CDR3 amino acids: CASRTGGGYGYTF. The CDR3 DNA sequence: TGTGCCAGCAGGACGGGGGGAGGCTATGGCTACACCTTC.

The chain carries TRBV7-3 and TRBJ2-2; possible D gene TRBD2, 6 bases. CDR3 length: 15 amino acids. Germline-derived CDR1 and CDR2 are SGHTA and FQGTGA. V lost 5 bases and J lost 3, with 13 bases in between. The CDR3 loop reads CASSRYTGDTGELFF. CDR3 coding DNA: TGTGCCAGCAGCCGTTACACGGGGGACACCGGGGAGCTGTTTTTT.

This rearrangement joins TRBV6-5 to TRBJ1-1; tentative D call: TRBD1 (6 bases). V was pared by 2 bases and J by 0 bases, with 13 bases between. This CDR3 is built from 16 residues. CDR1 is MNHEY and CDR2 is SVGAGI in the germline V gene. CDR3 coding DNA: TGTGCCAGCAGTTACCGGACGGGGGGCGTGAACACTGAAGCTTTCTTT. This sequence encodes CASSYRTGGVNTEAFF.

The genes are TRBV3-1 (or the pseudogene TRBV3-2) and TRBJ1-2; D may be TRBD1 (5 bases). Germline CDR1 is LGHDT and CDR2 is YNNKEL (reference sequence). V lost 1 base to trimming and J lost 4 bases, with 10 bases between them. The CDR3 loop spans 14 amino acids. The CDR3 nucleotides read TGTGCCAGCAGCCAAGGACAGTTAAGCTATGGCTACACCTTC. It is translated as CASSQGQLSYGYTF.

The rearrangement joins TRBV24-1 to TRBJ2-2; 7 positions agree with TRBD2. V was pared by 4 bases and J by 0 bases, with 7 bases of the junction left unmatched. The length of the CDR3 is 17 residues. The germline V gene has CDR1 KGHDR and CDR2 SFDVKD. The CDR3 is CATSDPRLAANTGELFF. The CDR3 region has the DNA TGTGCCACCAGTGACCCCAGACTAGCTGCGAACACCGGGGAGCTGTTTTTT.

The genes are TRBV6-5 and TRBJ1-4; possible D gene TRBD1, 6 bases. The germline gives CDR1 MNHEY, CDR2 SVGAGI. V lost 11 bases to trimming and J lost 5 bases, with 12 bases between them. The CDR3 sequence is 12 residues long. CDR3 DNA: TGTGCCGCCGGGACACCGAATGAAAAACTGTTTTTT. Translated: CAAGTPNEKLFF.

This clone has only a few counts. The rearrangement links TRBV11-2 to TRBJ2-7; 7 nucleotides match TRBD1. V shed 5 bases, J shed 4 bases, and the junction held 5 bases outside the gene matches. The CDR3 consists of 13 residues. Germline V lookup: CDR1 SGHAT, CDR2 FQNNGV. The CDR3 region has the DNA TGTGCCAGCAGCCCACCGACAGGGTACGAGCAGTACTTC. As protein: CASSPPTGYEQYF.

The CDR3 DNA is TGTGCCAGAAGCTTGTCGGACTGGACTGAAAACACCATATATTTT. This translates into CARSLSDWTENTIYF. The chain combines TRBV5-3 with TRBJ1-3; D uncertain. TRBV5-3 is annotated as an ORF whose role is uncertain. The length of the CDR3 is 15 residues. V lost 1 base, J lost 6 bases, and 14 bases lay in between.

The V call is TRBV19, the J call TRBJ2-3; tentatively, D is TRBD1 (6 bases). Germline values: CDR1 LNHDA, CDR2 SQIVND (reference sequence). The CDR3 runs to 14 residues. V was shortened by 6 bases and J by 2 bases, with 12 bases between the two germline ends. Here the CDR3 reads CASRPGQHTDTQYF. In DNA form, the CDR3 reads TGTGCCAGTAGACCGGGACAACACACAGATACGCAGTATTTT.

This sequence joins TRBV10-3 and TRBJ1-6; D not resolved. Trimming cost V 2 bases and J 6 bases, with 5 bases left between them. The CDR3 totals 13 residues. Per germline, CDR1 ENHRY and CDR2 SYGVKD. DNA for the CDR3: TGTGCCATCAGTGAGGGGCTTAATTCACCCCTCCACTTT. Amino acid sequence: CAISEGLNSPLHF.

The chain joins TRBV5-6 to TRBJ2-1; D might be TRBD1 (5 bases). The CDR3 is 19 amino acids. The germline CDR1 and CDR2 sequences are SGHDT and YYEEEE. Trimming pared 4 bases from V and 5 bases from J, leaving 28 bases between. Written as DNA, the CDR3 is TGTGCCAGCAGCCCCGGACCTTCTCGAGAGACCAGGGTACACAATGAGCAGTTCTTC. It is translated as CASSPGPSRETRVHNEQFF.

This chain links TRBV6-5 with TRBJ1-5; 7 bases are shared with TRBD1. Trimming removed 8 bases from V and 3 bases from J; junction bases left unmatched: 7. The CDR3 loop spans 14 amino acids. Germline V CDR1 and CDR2: MNHEY, SVGAGI. The CDR3 bases are TGTGCCAGCGGGTACACAGGGGACAATCAGCCCCAGCATTTT. As protein: CASGYTGDNQPQHF.

CDR3 nucleotides: TGTGCCATCAGGGCATTGAACACTGAAGCTTTCTTT. It codes for CAIRALNTEAFF. The genes are TRBV10-3 and TRBJ1-1; D unresolved. This CDR3 is built from 12 residues. Between the trimmed V and J ends, which lost 6 bases and 0 bases, there was a span of 5 bases. Germline loops: CDR1 ENHRY, CDR2 SYGVKD.

This clone was found once. The rearrangement joins TRBV6-5 to TRBJ1-2; unclear D gene. Trimming pared 5 bases from V and 6 bases from J, leaving 13 bases between. Germline V gene sequence: CDR1 MNHEY, CDR2 SVGAGI. This CDR3 comprises 13 residues. The CDR3 here is CASSNRLGDGYTF. The CDR3, as DNA: TGTGCCAGCAGTAATCGACTGGGAGATGGCTACACCTTC.